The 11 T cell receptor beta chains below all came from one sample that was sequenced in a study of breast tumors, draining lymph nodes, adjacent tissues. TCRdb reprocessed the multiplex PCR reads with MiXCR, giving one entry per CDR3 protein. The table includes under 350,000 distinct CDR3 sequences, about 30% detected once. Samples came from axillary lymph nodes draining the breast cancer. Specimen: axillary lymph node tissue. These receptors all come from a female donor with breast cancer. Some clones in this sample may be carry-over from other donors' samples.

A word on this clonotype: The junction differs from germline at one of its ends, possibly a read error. The CDR3 loop reads CAWGVQTGPQETQYF. CDR3 sequence (DNA): TGTGCCTGGGGTGTACAGACGGGCCCCCAAGAGACCCAGTACTTC. The rearrangement joins TRBV30 to TRBJ2-5; D is undetermined. Germline values: CDR1 GTSNPN, CDR2 SVGIG (reference sequence). The CDR3 consists of 15 residues.

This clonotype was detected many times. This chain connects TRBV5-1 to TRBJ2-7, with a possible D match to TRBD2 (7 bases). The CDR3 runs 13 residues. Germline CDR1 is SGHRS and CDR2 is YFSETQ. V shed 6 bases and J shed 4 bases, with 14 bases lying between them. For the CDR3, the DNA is TGCGCCAGCACCCTGAGGGGGGGATACGAGCAGTACTTC. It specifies CASTLRGGYEQYF.

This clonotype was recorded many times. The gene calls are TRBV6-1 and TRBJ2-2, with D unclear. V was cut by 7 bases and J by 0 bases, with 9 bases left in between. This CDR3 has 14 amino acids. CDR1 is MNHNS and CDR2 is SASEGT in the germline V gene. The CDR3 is CASTRATNTGELFF. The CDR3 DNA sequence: TGTGCCAGCACCCGCGCTACGAACACCGGGGAGCTGTTTTTT.

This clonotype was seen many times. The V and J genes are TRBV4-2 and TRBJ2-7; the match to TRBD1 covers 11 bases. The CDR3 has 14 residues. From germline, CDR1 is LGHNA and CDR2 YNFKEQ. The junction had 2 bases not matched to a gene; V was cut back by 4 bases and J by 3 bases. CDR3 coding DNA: TGTGCCAGCAGCCGGGGGACAGGGGGCTACGAGCAGTACTTC. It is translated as CASSRGTGGYEQYF.

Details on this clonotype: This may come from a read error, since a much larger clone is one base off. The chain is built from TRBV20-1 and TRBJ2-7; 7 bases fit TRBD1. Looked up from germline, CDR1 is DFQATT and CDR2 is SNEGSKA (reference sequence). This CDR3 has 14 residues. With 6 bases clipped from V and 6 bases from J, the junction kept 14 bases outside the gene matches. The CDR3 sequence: CSALSHRGESEQYF. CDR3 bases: TGCAGTGCCCTGTCGCACAGGGGTGAATCCGAGCAGTACTTC.

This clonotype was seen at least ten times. The CDR3 region has the DNA TGCAGTGCTGCCGGGACAGGGGGCGGGCAGCCCCAGCATTTT. Its protein product is CSAAGTGGGQPQHF. The rearrangement joins TRBV20-1 to TRBJ1-5; TRBD1 matches at 12 bases. V lost 5 bases and J lost 7; bases outside the gene matches: 6. Looked up from germline, CDR1 is DFQATT and CDR2 is SNEGSKA (reference sequence). The CDR3 is made up of 14 amino acids.

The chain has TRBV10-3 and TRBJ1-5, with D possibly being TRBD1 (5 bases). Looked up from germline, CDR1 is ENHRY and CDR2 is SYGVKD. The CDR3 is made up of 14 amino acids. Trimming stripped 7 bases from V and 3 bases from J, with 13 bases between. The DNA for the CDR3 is TGTGCCATCAAGCCGGGACCGATCAATCAGCCCCAGCATTTT. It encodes CAIKPGPINQPQHF.

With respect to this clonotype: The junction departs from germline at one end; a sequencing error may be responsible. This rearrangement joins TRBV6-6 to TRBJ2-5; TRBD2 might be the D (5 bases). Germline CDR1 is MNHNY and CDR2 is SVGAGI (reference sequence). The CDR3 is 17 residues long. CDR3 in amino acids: CASSHSMTAGGTETQYF. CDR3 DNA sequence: TGTGCCAGCAGTCACTCGATGACGGCGGGCGGAACAGAGACCCAGTACTTC.

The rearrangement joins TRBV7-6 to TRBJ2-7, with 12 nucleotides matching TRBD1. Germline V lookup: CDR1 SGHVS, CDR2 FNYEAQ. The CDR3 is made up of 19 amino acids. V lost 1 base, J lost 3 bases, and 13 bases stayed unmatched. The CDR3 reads CASSLVGVGTGGDHYEQYF. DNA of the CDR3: TGTGCCAGCAGCTTAGTAGGGGTGGGGACAGGGGGCGATCACTACGAGCAGTACTTC.

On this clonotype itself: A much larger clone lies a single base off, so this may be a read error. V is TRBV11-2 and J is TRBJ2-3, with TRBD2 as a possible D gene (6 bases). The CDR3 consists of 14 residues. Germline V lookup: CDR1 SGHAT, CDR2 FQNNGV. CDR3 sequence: CAGSSGTLTDTQYF. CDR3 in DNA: TGTGCCGGCAGCTCCGGGACTCTCACAGATACGCAGTATTTT.

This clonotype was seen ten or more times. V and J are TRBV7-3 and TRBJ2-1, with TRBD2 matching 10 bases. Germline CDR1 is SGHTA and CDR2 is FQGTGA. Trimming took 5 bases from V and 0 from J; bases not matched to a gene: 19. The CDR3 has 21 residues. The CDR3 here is CASSLKPTSGSILSSYNEQFF. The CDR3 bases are TGTGCCAGCAGCCTCAAACCGACTAGCGGGTCTATACTAAGCTCCTACAATGAGCAGTTCTTC.